These 30 T cell receptor beta chains originate from one sample sequenced in a study of T cell repertoires in cytomegalovirus infection. These receptors' targets are unknown. TCRdb reprocessed the reads with MiXCR, giving one entry per CDR3 protein. The repertoire has fewer than 950,000 distinct CDR3 sequences, approximately 32% of them found once; the top ten carry around 11%. The sample here was cultured CD8+ T cells from PBMCs, taken from culture after CMV antigen stimulation. All receptors come from a human donor in good health (CMV status not recorded). Some clones in this sample may be carry-over from other donors' samples.

V usage is TRBV7-6 and J usage is TRBJ2-1; D may be TRBD1 or TRBD2 (5 bases each). This CDR3 region has 13 residues. The germline gives CDR1 SGHVS, CDR2 FNYEAQ. Trimming cost V 4 bases and J 6 bases, with 10 bases left between them. CDR3 coding DNA: TGTGCCAGCAGCTCCGGGGCCCTCAATGAGCAGTTCTTC. Translating gives CASSSGALNEQFF. The full variable domain, completed using reference TRBV7-6 and TRBJ2-1, is GAGVSQSPRYKVTKRGQDVALRCDPISGHVSLYWYRQALGQGPEFLTYFNYEAQQDKSGLPNDRFSAERPEGSISTLTIQRTEQRDSAMYRCASSSGALNEQFFGPGTRLTVL.

The genes are TRBV9 and TRBJ1-3; D gene uncertain. V was pared by 3 bases and J by 0 bases, with 10 bases between. CDR3 size: 15 residues. Germline-derived CDR1 and CDR2 are SGDLS and YYNGEE. The CDR3, as DNA: TGTGCCAGCAGCGGTGGACTGAGCTCTGGAAACACCATATATTTT. Translating gives CASSGGLSSGNTIYF.

This clonotype turned up a few times. The chain employs TRBV3-1 and TRBJ2-7; D gene uncertain. CDR3 length: 13 residues. The V gene's germline CDR1 is LGHDT and CDR2 YNNKEL (reference sequence). V gave up 0 bases and J gave up 3 bases, with 6 bases separating them. In DNA, the CDR3 is TGTGCCAGCAGCCAAGACACGGGCTACGAGCAGTACTTC. It specifies CASSQDTGYEQYF.

This clonotype was seen more than once but under ten times. The J gene is TRBJ1-1, the V gene TRBV9; D gene unclear. Trimming took 2 bases from V and 2 from J, leaving 10 bases between them. From germline, CDR1 is SGDLS and CDR2 YYNGEE. CDR3 length equals 14 residues. DNA for the CDR3: TGTGCCAGCAGCGTCAGCGACGGTAACACTGAAGCTTTCTTT. Translation gives CASSVSDGNTEAFF.

The rearrangement uses TRBV5-4 and TRBJ2-7; 11 bases line up with TRBD1. The V segment lost 4 bases and the J segment 3 bases; nucleotides outside the gene matches: 9. This CDR3 is 16 amino acids long. Germline V lookup: CDR1 SGHNT, CDR2 YYREEE (reference sequence). The CDR3 here is CASSDGQGARVYEQYF. The CDR3 nucleotides read TGTGCCAGCAGCGACGGACAGGGGGCGCGAGTCTACGAGCAGTACTTC.

The rearrangement uses TRBV5-8 and TRBJ2-1; 9 bases fit TRBD2. CDR3 length equals 15 residues. The ends lost 4 bases at V and 9 bases at J; junction bases unmatched: 11. Germline assignment: CDR1 SGHTS and CDR2 YDEGEE. The CDR3 DNA reads as TGTGCCAGCAGCGGCTTAGAGCGGGGGGACATTGAGCAGTTCTTC. This sequence encodes CASSGLERGDIEQFF.

The chain is built from TRBV18 and TRBJ2-3, with 8 positions matching TRBD1. The CDR3 spans 16 residues. J was trimmed by 5 bases and V by 6 bases; bases with no gene match: 13. From germline, CDR1 is KGHSH and CDR2 LQKENI. The CDR3 protein is CASSTTDRAKGDTQYF. Here the CDR3 DNA reads TGTGCCAGCTCGACAACGGACAGGGCTAAAGGAGATACGCAGTATTTT.

This clonotype has only one observation. J is TRBJ2-7 and V is TRBV29-1, with TRBD1 matching over 7 bases. Germline assignment: CDR1 SQVTM and CDR2 ANQGSEA. CDR3 length: 12 amino acids. The ends lost 6 bases at V and 2 bases at J; junction bases unmatched: 4. The CDR3 sequence: CSVRDSPYEQYF. The CDR3 region has the DNA TGCAGCGTGAGGGACAGTCCCTACGAGCAGTACTTC.

This clonotype showed up just a few times. The rearrangement uses TRBV14 and TRBJ1-2; D not certain. Looked up from germline, CDR1 is SGHDN and CDR2 is FVKESK. Trimming removed 1 base from V and 4 bases from J, with 16 bases in between. The CDR3 runs to 16 residues. CDR3 sequence (DNA): TGTGCCAGCAGCCAAGGTGAAGTGGCCTGGACCTATGGCTACACCTTC. It translates to CASSQGEVAWTYGYTF. Filled out from reference TRBV14 and TRBJ1-2, the complete variable domain reads EAGVTQFPSHSVIEKGQTVTLRCDPISGHDNLYWYRRVMGKEIKFLLHFVKESKQDESGMPNNRFLAERTGGTYSTLKVQPAELEDSGVYFCASSQGEVAWTYGYTFGSGTRLTVV.

This clonotype was counted a few times. V gene TRBV4-2 combines with J gene TRBJ2-7; TRBD2 aligns across 12 bases. The trim removed 3 bases at V and 2 bases at J, leaving 5 bases unmatched. This CDR3 is built from 16 residues. The germline gives CDR1 LGHNA, CDR2 YNFKEQ. The CDR3 here is CASSHGTSGQTYEQYF. The CDR3 DNA reads as TGTGCCAGCAGCCATGGGACTAGCGGGCAAACCTACGAGCAGTACTTC.

The gene calls are TRBV4-1 and TRBJ1-2, with no clear D. V was cut by 0 bases and J by 5 bases, with 16 bases left in between. The CDR3 spans 16 residues. From germline, CDR1 is MGHRA and CDR2 YSYEKL. DNA for the CDR3: TGCGCCAGCAGCCAAGATGCGTGGGTGCGCTCATATGGCTACACCTTC. Translation gives CASSQDAWVRSYGYTF.

V gene TRBV20-1 combines with J gene TRBJ2-3; D may match TRBD1 or TRBD2 (5 bases each). This CDR3 spans 14 amino acids. The germline CDR1 and CDR2 sequences are DFQATT and SNEGSKA (reference sequence). Between the trimmed V and J ends, which lost 6 bases and 2 bases, there was a span of 15 bases. CDR3 in DNA: TGCAGTGCAGCCGGGACGGAGGTCACAGATACGCAGTATTTT. Residues: CSAAGTEVTDTQYF.

This clonotype occurred a few times. This chain connects TRBV12-5 to TRBJ2-1, with D tentatively TRBD1 (6 bases). Germline V lookup: CDR1 LGHNT, CDR2 FRNRAP. Trimming stripped 5 bases from V and 5 bases from J, with 22 bases between. The CDR3 has 17 amino acids. The CDR3 DNA is TGTGCTAGTGGTCCGCTCGAGGGGGACGGGGATCACAATGAGCAGTTCTTC. This translates into CASGPLEGDGDHNEQFF.

V usage is TRBV9 and J usage is TRBJ2-3, with a tentative D call TRBD1 (6 bases). This CDR3 has 15 amino acids. From germline, CDR1 is SGDLS and CDR2 YYNGEE. V was cut by 3 bases and J by 6 bases, with 17 bases left in between. CDR3 sequence reads: CASSGETGPRDTQYF. The CDR3 nucleotides are TGTGCCAGCAGCGGAGAGACAGGCCCCCGGGATACGCAGTATTTT.

The chain carries TRBV6-1 and TRBJ2-1, with D possibly TRBD1 on 5 matching bases. The germline V gene encodes CDR1 MNHNS and CDR2 SASEGT. The CDR3 runs 14 residues. Trimming removed 3 bases at V and 4 bases at J, with 10 bases between. DNA for the CDR3: TGTGCCAGCAGTGAGGAGACAGCATACAATGAGCAGTTCTTC. This codes for CASSEETAYNEQFF.

In this sample, this clonotype turned up a few times. The CDR3 sequence is CASSPPLSSGELFF. For the CDR3, the DNA is TGCGCCAGCAGCCCCCCCCTTTCGTCCGGGGAGCTGTTTTTT. The genes are TRBV4-1 and TRBJ2-2, with D uncertain. This CDR3 region has 14 residues. Germline V gives CDR1 MGHRA, CDR2 YSYEKL. Trimming took off 4 bases at V and 6 bases at J, with 12 bases between the two ends.

This clonotype was picked up many times. The chain is built from TRBV7-2 and TRBJ2-2, with 9 bases aligning to TRBD1. From germline, CDR1 is SGHTA and CDR2 FQGNSA. The V and J ends lost 5 bases and 5 bases, in that order; junction bases with no gene match: 6. The CDR3 contains 15 residues. The CDR3: CASSTRQGGTGELFF. As DNA, the CDR3 is TGTGCCAGCAGCACCCGACAGGGGGGAACCGGGGAGCTGTTTTTT.

This chain's CDR3 is CASSLESDWSEQYV. Here the CDR3 DNA reads TGTGCCAGCAGCTTGGAATCGGATTGGAGCGAGCAGTACGTC. The chain recombines TRBV5-6 with TRBJ2-7; no reliable D call. The CDR3 has 14 amino acids. Trimming pared 0 bases from V and 6 bases from J, leaving 13 bases between. Per germline, CDR1 SGHDT and CDR2 YYEEEE.

This clonotype was counted between two and nine times. The chain links TRBV11-3 to TRBJ1-1; D is unresolved. Germline loops: CDR1 SGHNT, CDR2 YENEEA. Trimming removed 3 bases from V and 1 base from J, with 6 bases in between. This CDR3 is built from 13 residues. The DNA for the CDR3 is TGTGCCAGCAGCTTTGCTACGAACACTGAAGCTTTCTTT. The encoded protein is CASSFATNTEAFF. Using reference TRBV11-3 and TRBJ1-1 for the parts outside the CDR3, the full variable domain is EAGVVQSPRYKIIEKKQPVAFWCNPISGHNTLYWYLQNLGQGPELLIRYENEEAVDDSQLPKDRFSAERLKGVDSTLKIQPAELGDSAVYLCASSFATNTEAFFGQGTRLTVV.

This clonotype has more than one count but fewer than ten. This chain joins TRBV2 and TRBJ1-5, with a weak D call TRBD1 (5 bases). In germline, CDR1 is SNHLY, CDR2 FYNNEI. The ends were cut back, 7 bases at V and 3 bases at J, with 22 bases in the middle. The CDR3 spans 17 residues. CDR3 DNA sequence: TGTGCCAGCAACGTACCCGAGGGACGGACCTCCAATCAGCCCCAGCATTTT. It yields the protein CASNVPEGRTSNQPQHF.

The chain recombines TRBV18 with TRBJ2-3; 12 positions match TRBD2. Germline trimming cut 3 bases from V and 2 bases from J; bases unmatched to any gene: 6. The CDR3 runs 17 residues. Germline loops: CDR1 KGHSH, CDR2 LQKENI. The CDR3 DNA reads TGTGCCAGCTCACCTGTAGGGACTAGCGGGTACACAGATACGCAGTATTTT. Translated, it gives CASSPVGTSGYTDTQYF.

This chain joins TRBV5-4 and TRBJ2-7; possibly TRBD1 or TRBD2 for D (5 bases each). This CDR3 spans 17 amino acids. Germline assignment: CDR1 SGHNT and CDR2 YYREEE (reference sequence). V lost 0 bases, J lost 3 bases, and 19 bases lay in between. This CDR3 reads CASSLGRQGGFDYEQYF. CDR3 DNA sequence: TGTGCCAGCAGCTTGGGCCGGCAGGGCGGGTTTGACTACGAGCAGTACTTC.

This clonotype was detected only a few times. CDR3 residues: CARPRGLGYGYTF. The CDR3 nucleotides are TGTGCCAGACCCAGGGGGCTAGGCTATGGCTACACCTTC. This chain joins TRBV2 and TRBJ1-2, with TRBD1 identical over 8 bases. This CDR3 is built from 13 residues. V gave up 9 bases and J gave up 4 bases; unmatched junction bases: 7. CDR1 SNHLY and CDR2 FYNNEI come from the germline V gene.

The chain employs TRBV2 and TRBJ1-2; D is unresolved. The germline V and J ends were trimmed by 10 bases and 8 bases, with 11 bases remaining between them. The CDR3 has 10 residues. Per germline, CDR1 SNHLY and CDR2 FYNNEI. The CDR3 DNA is TGTGCCACCCACACCCGGGGCTACACCTTC. Its protein is CATHTRGYTF.

The V call is TRBV28, the J call TRBJ2-7, with D perhaps being TRBD1 or TRBD2 (5 bases each). The CDR3 consists of 14 residues. V gave up 3 bases and J gave up 6 bases, with 15 bases separating them. Germline V gives CDR1 MDHEN, CDR2 SYDVKM. The CDR3 sequence: CASSLVGRDVEQYV. In nucleotides, the CDR3 is TGTGCCAGCAGTTTGGTGGGACGCGACGTCGAGCAGTACGTC.

This clonotype was observed a few times. The rearrangement links TRBV7-9 to TRBJ2-4; TRBD1 matches at 10 bases. Trimming cost V 4 bases and J 9 bases; bases outside gene matches: 9. Germline V gene data show CDR1 as SEHNR and CDR2 as FQNEAQ (reference sequence). This CDR3 has 15 amino acids. The DNA of the CDR3 is TGTGCCAGCAGCTCCAGGGGACAGGGGCGCGTCATTCAGTACTTC. Protein sequence: CASSSRGQGRVIQYF.

The chain joins TRBV12-3 or TRBV12-4 to TRBJ2-7; no clear D gene. Between the trimmed V and J ends, which lost 5 bases and 12 bases, there was a span of 11 bases. This CDR3 comprises 10 residues. Written as DNA, the CDR3 is TGTGCCAGCAGTCTTGATCCTACGTACGTC. Its protein product is CASSLDPTYV.

The chain is built from TRBV12-3 or TRBV12-4 and TRBJ1-2, with D unresolved. This CDR3 spans 15 amino acids. The germline V and J ends were trimmed by 2 bases and 8 bases, with 18 bases remaining between them. Here the CDR3 reads CASSLMSHPGGGYTF. The CDR3 DNA follows: TGTGCCAGCAGTTTAATGAGCCATCCGGGAGGGGGCTACACCTTC.

V is TRBV6-1 and J is TRBJ1-5, with a weak D call TRBD1 (6 bases). In germline, CDR1 is MNHNS, CDR2 SASEGT. CDR3 length: 14 amino acids. V shed 7 bases and J shed 7 bases, with 17 bases lying between them. CDR3: CASIDRAGAQPQHF. CDR3 bases: TGTGCCAGCATTGACCGGGCAGGGGCGCAGCCCCAGCATTTT.

The rearrangement joins TRBV4-1 to TRBJ2-3, with D perhaps matching TRBD1 or TRBD2 (5 bases each). This CDR3 has 15 residues. V was cut by 3 bases and J by 3 bases, with 13 bases left in between. Germline CDR1 reads MGHRA; CDR2 reads YSYEKL. For the CDR3, the DNA is TGCGCCAGCAGCCAGACCGGGACCGAGACAGATACGCAGTATTTT. This sequence encodes CASSQTGTETDTQYF.